These 22 T cell receptor beta chains came from one sample sequenced in a study of OX40 agonist ivuxolimab in advanced cancers. Sequencing was performed with immunoSEQ multiplex PCR; in TCRdb, only in-frame clones are kept and a portion is missing. This sample has 90,000 to 100,000 clones, with about 91% found just once. The sample was CD4+ or CD8+ T cells sorted from blood, taken in a trial of the OX40 agonist ivuxolimab. The receptors derive from an adult with an advanced solid tumor such as melanoma, head and neck, liver or kidney cancer.

The chain carries TRBV10-2 and TRBJ2-2; 8 positions match TRBD1. Germline V lookup: CDR1 WSHSY, CDR2 SAAADI. V shed 5 bases and J 7 bases; nucleotides not matched to a gene: 6. CDR3 length equals 14 residues. CDR3 sequence (DNA): TGCGCCAGCAGTTGGACAGGGCGGGGCGGGGAGCTGTTTTTT. Encoded protein: CASSWTGRGGELFF.

The V gene is TRBV9, the J gene TRBJ1-2; 7 bases are a match to TRBD1. There are 15 residues in the CDR3. Germline V lookup: CDR1 SGDLS, CDR2 YYNGEE. With 0 bases clipped from V and 8 bases from J, the junction kept 10 bases outside the gene matches. CDR3 DNA sequence: TGTGCCAGCAGCGTAGATGTTCTAGGGGGCACGGGCTACACCTTC. This sequence encodes CASSVDVLGGTGYTF.

The J gene is TRBJ2-3, the V gene TRBV5-6, with TRBD2 identical over 12 bases. CDR1 and CDR2 (germline): SGHDT, YYEEEE. With V trimmed by 4 bases and J by 2 bases, 8 bases remained unmatched. This CDR3 region has 17 residues. This chain's CDR3 is CASSIRTSGDYTDTQYF. DNA of the CDR3: TGTGCCAGCAGCATTCGGACTAGCGGGGATTACACAGATACGCAGTATTTT.

The chain joins TRBV19 to TRBJ2-5, with D perhaps TRBD1 or TRBD2 (5 bases each). The V and J ends lost 8 bases and 4 bases respectively, with 20 bases between them. Germline V lookup: CDR1 LNHDA, CDR2 SQIVND (reference sequence). This CDR3 has 15 amino acids. The CDR3 region is CASRFRDGPLETQYF. CDR3 DNA sequence: TGTGCCAGTCGATTCCGGGACGGTCCCCTAGAGACCCAGTACTTC. The whole variable domain, filled in from reference TRBV19 and TRBJ2-5, reads DGGITQSPKYLFRKEGQNVTLSCEQNLNHDAMYWYRQDPGQGLRLIYYSQIVNDFQKGDIAEGYSVSREKKESFPLTVTSAQKNPTAFYLCASRFRDGPLETQYFGPGTRLLVL.

The chain uses TRBV18 and TRBJ2-2; D ambiguous. The CDR3 runs 15 residues. V lost 3 bases to trimming and J lost 5 bases, with 13 bases between them. Germline loops: CDR1 KGHSH, CDR2 LQKENI. CDR3 protein: CASSPRLVRTGELFF. The CDR3 coding sequence is TGTGCCAGCTCACCGCGGCTGGTAAGGACCGGGGAGCTGTTTTTT.

The chain uses TRBV6-5 and TRBJ2-5, with a tentative D call TRBD1 (6 bases). CDR3 length equals 13 residues. Germline V lookup: CDR1 MNHEY, CDR2 SVGAGI. Trimming removed 4 bases from V and 3 bases from J, with 9 bases in between. This CDR3 is CASSSWTEETQYF. CDR3 DNA sequence: TGTGCCAGCAGTTCGTGGACAGAAGAGACCCAGTACTTC.

The chain combines TRBV5-1 with TRBJ2-3; 7 positions match TRBD1. The V segment lost 2 bases and the J segment 3 bases; nucleotides outside the gene matches: 6. CDR1 SGHRS and CDR2 YFSETQ come from the germline V gene. CDR3 length: 15 residues. The CDR3 spells CASSLTGVGTDTQYF. CDR3 in DNA: TGCGCCAGCAGCTTAACAGGGGTTGGGACAGATACGCAGTATTTT.

This chain connects TRBV5-1 to TRBJ2-1; TRBD1 matches 8 bases. This CDR3 contains 16 residues. Germline lookup yields CDR1 SGHRS and CDR2 YFSETQ. V shed 4 bases, J shed 6 bases, and the junction held 12 bases outside the gene matches. This CDR3 is CASSSQGQGLGNEQFF. CDR3 bases: TGCGCCAGCAGCAGCCAAGGACAGGGTCTGGGCAATGAGCAGTTCTTC.

The chain has TRBV10-3 and TRBJ2-1, with unresolved D. The CDR3 contains 15 residues. V lost 5 bases to trimming and J lost 0 bases, with 11 bases between them. Germline CDR1 reads ENHRY; CDR2 reads SYGVKD. CDR3 sequence (DNA): TGTGCCATCAGTTTATCGGATGGCTCCTACAATGAGCAGTTCTTC. The encoded protein is CAISLSDGSYNEQFF.

The chain uses TRBV30 and TRBJ1-6; D may be TRBD1 (5 bases). The CDR3 is 15 residues long. Germline CDR1 is GTSNPN and CDR2 is SVGIG (reference sequence). The V and J ends lost 3 bases and 6 bases respectively, with 15 bases between them. The CDR3, as DNA: TGTGCCTGGAGCGGCCGACAGCGGCTTAATTCACCCCTCCACTTT. Translation: CAWSGRQRLNSPLHF. The complete variable domain, with remaining parts taken from reference TRBV30 and TRBJ1-6, reads SQTIHQWPATLVQPVGSPLSLECTVEGTSNPNLYWYRQAAGRGLQLLFYSVGIGQISSEVPQNLSASRPQDRQFILSSKKLLLSDSGFYLCAWSGRQRLNSPLHFGNGTRLTVT.

V is TRBV5-6 and J is TRBJ2-2; possible D gene TRBD1, 6 bases. Per germline, CDR1 SGHDT and CDR2 YYEEEE. The V end was cut by 4 bases, the J end by 4 bases, with 14 bases between. The CDR3 covers 15 residues. The CDR3 coding sequence is TGTGCCAGCAGCCGGACCAGGGGAGCCACCGGGGAGCTGTTTTTT. Encoded protein: CASSRTRGATGELFF.

This clone was picked up one time. The chain joins TRBV5-6 to TRBJ2-7; D is undetermined. CDR3 length: 12 amino acids. Germline assignment: CDR1 SGHDT and CDR2 YYEEEE. The germline V and J ends were trimmed by 2 bases and 3 bases, with 6 bases remaining between them. CDR3 sequence (DNA): TGTGCCAGCAGCTTTCTGGGCTACGAGCAGTACTTC. The encoded protein is CASSFLGYEQYF.

This clone occurred once. V is TRBV19 and J is TRBJ1-1; perhaps TRBD1 as D (5 bases). This CDR3 region has 13 residues. Per the germline V gene, CDR1 is LNHDA and CDR2 is SQIVND (reference sequence). The V end lost 7 bases, the J end lost 8 bases, and 17 bases lay between the germline ends. The CDR3 DNA is TGTGCCAGTACCCCATTGGGCGCAGGGGAAGCTTTCTTT. This gives the protein CASTPLGAGEAFF.

The chain is built from TRBV9 and TRBJ2-1; 8 nucleotides line up with TRBD2. V gave up 0 bases and J gave up 6 bases; unmatched junction bases: 2. This CDR3 comprises 14 residues. CDR1 and CDR2 (germline): SGDLS, YYNGEE. The CDR3, as DNA: TGTGCCAGCAGCGTAGGGACTAGCAGCAATGAGCAGTTCTTC. It yields the protein CASSVGTSSNEQFF.

The chain carries TRBV7-9 and TRBJ1-1; D is undetermined. Trimming left V 4 bases short and J 10 bases short, with 13 bases between. Germline CDR1 and CDR2: SEHNR and FQNEAQ (reference sequence). The CDR3 extends over 12 amino acids. CDR3 region: CASSSGPSGAFF. As DNA, the CDR3 is TGTGCCAGCAGCTCCGGGCCCTCAGGAGCTTTCTTT.

The chain is built from TRBV7-2 and TRBJ2-1; D gene ambiguous. There are 13 residues in the CDR3. CDR1 and CDR2 (germline): SGHTA, FQGNSA. V was clipped by 2 bases and J by 6 bases, with 8 bases between them. The CDR3 loop reads CASSLTIVNEQFF. The CDR3 coding sequence is TGTGCCAGCAGCTTAACGATAGTCAATGAGCAGTTCTTC.

This chain connects TRBV29-1 to TRBJ2-1, with TRBD1 matching over 10 bases. CDR3 length: 12 residues. In germline, CDR1 is SQVTM, CDR2 ANQGSEA. As DNA, the CDR3 is TGCAGAGCGGGACAGGGGAACAATGAGCAGTTCTTC. Protein product: CRAGQGNNEQFF.

V gene TRBV11-2 combines with J gene TRBJ1-4; no firm D call. The CDR3 sequence is 16 residues long. Germline V lookup: CDR1 SGHAT, CDR2 FQNNGV. V was trimmed by 3 bases and J by 2 bases, leaving 13 bases between them. CDR3 DNA: TGTGCCAGCAGCTTCGGGCCCAGCCGGACTAATGAAAAACTGTTTTTT. This encodes CASSFGPSRTNEKLFF.

This chain joins TRBV7-9 and TRBJ1-5; 8 nucleotides agree with TRBD1. Germline V gene sequence: CDR1 SEHNR, CDR2 FQNEAQ (reference sequence). J gave up 4 bases and V 10 bases, and 9 bases lay outside the gene matches. The CDR3 is made up of 14 amino acids. The CDR3 nucleotides read TGTGCCACCTACGGGACAGGCAGAAATCAGCCCCAGCATTTT. Its protein product is CATYGTGRNQPQHF. Supplemented by reference TRBV7-9 and TRBJ1-5, the full variable domain reads DTGVSQNPRHKITKRGQNVTFRCDPISEHNRLYWYRQTLGQGPEFLTYFQNEAQLEKSRLLSDRFSAERPKGSFSTLEIQRTEQGDSAMYLCATYGTGRNQPQHFGDGTRLSIL.

The J gene is TRBJ2-7, the V gene TRBV5-6; D is unresolved. This CDR3 is 13 amino acids long. Trimming took 0 bases from V and 0 from J, leaving 4 bases between them. From germline, CDR1 is SGHDT and CDR2 YYEEEE. This CDR3 reads CASSLVPSYEQYF. The DNA of the CDR3 is TGTGCCAGCAGCTTGGTGCCCTCCTACGAGCAGTACTTC.

The CDR3 protein is CASSLGGTQETQYF. DNA for the CDR3: TGCGCCAGCAGCTTGGGGGGGACCCAGGAGACCCAGTACTTC. The chain recombines TRBV5-1 with TRBJ2-5; D possibly uses TRBD1 or TRBD2 (5 bases each). Germline V gene sequence: CDR1 SGHRS, CDR2 YFSETQ. The CDR3 loop spans 14 amino acids. Deletions cut 0 bases from V and 5 bases from J, with 11 bases between.

The chain has TRBV21-1 and TRBJ1-5. TRBV21-1 is flagged as a pseudogene. This CDR3 has 14 residues. The CDR3 spells CASSKERVEQPQHF. The CDR3 DNA follows: TGTGCCAGCAGCAAAGAACGGGTGGAGCAGCCCCAGCATTTT.